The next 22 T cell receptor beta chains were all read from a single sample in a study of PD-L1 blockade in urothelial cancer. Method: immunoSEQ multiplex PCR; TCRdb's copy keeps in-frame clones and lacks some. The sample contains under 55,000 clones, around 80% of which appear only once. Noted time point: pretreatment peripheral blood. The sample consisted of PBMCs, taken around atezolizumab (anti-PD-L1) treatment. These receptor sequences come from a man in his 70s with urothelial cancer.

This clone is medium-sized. The CDR3 DNA sequence: TGTGCCAGCAGCGGACAGGGATCCAACTATGGCTACACCTTC. Protein sequence: CASSGQGSNYGYTF. The rearrangement joins TRBV6-1 to TRBJ1-2; 8 bases are shared with TRBD1. The V segment lost 6 bases and the J segment 2 bases; nucleotides outside the gene matches: 5. Germline V CDR1 and CDR2: MNHNS, SASEGT. There are 14 residues in the CDR3.

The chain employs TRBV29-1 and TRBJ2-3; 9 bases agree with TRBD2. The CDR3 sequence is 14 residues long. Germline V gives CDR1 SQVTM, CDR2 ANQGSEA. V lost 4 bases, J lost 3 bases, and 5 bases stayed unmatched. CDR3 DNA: TGCAGCGTTGTGGCGGGAGGGCGGACAGATACGCAGTATTTT. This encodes CSVVAGGRTDTQYF.

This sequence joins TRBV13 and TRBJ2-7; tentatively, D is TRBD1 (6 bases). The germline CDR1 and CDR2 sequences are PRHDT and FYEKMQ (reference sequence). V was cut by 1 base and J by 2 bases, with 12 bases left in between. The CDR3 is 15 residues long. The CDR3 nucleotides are TGTGCCAGCAGCTTAGCTGGCAGGGGCACCTACGAGCAGTACTTC. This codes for CASSLAGRGTYEQYF.

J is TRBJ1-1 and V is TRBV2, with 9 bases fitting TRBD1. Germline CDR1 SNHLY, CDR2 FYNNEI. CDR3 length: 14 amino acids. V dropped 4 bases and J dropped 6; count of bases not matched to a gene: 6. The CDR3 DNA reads TGTGCCAGCAGTGTACAGGGGGCGGGGGCTGAAGCTTTCTTT. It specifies CASSVQGAGAEAFF.

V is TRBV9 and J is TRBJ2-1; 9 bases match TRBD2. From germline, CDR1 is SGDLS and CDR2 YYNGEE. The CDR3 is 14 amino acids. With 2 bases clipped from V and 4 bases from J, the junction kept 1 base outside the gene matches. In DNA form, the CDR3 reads TGTGCCAGCAGCGTGACTAGCGGTTACAATGAGCAGTTCTTC. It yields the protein CASSVTSGYNEQFF.

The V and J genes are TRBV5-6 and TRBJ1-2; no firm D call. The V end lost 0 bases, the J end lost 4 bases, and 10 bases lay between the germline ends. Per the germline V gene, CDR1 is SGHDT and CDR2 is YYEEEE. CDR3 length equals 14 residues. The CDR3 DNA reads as TGTGCCAGCAGCTTGGAAATGTCGGGCTATGGCTACACCTTC. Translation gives CASSLEMSGYGYTF.

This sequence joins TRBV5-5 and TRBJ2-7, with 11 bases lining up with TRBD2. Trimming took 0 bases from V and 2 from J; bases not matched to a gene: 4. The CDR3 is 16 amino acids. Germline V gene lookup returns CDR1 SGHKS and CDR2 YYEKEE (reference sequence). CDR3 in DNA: TGTGCCAGCAGCTTGGCCGTACTAGCGGGAGCCTACGAGCAGTACTTC. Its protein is CASSLAVLAGAYEQYF.

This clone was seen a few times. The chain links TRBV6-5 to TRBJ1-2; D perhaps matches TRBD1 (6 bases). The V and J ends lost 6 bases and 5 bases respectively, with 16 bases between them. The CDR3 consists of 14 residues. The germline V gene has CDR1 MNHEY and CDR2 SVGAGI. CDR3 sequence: CASSLRGIGYGYTF. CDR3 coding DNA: TGTGCCAGCAGCCTCAGGGGAATAGGGTATGGCTACACCTTC.

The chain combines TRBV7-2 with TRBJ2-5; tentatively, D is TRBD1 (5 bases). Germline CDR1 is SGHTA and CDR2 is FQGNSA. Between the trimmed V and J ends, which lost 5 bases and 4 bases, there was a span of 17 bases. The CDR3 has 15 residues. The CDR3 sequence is CASSPRDGQGETQYF. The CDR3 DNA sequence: TGTGCCAGCAGCCCCAGGGATGGACAAGGAGAGACCCAGTACTTC. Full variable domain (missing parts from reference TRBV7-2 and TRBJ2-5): GAGVSQSPSNKVTEKGKDVELRCDPISGHTALYWYRQSLGQGLEFLIYFQGNSAPDKSGLPSDRFSAERTGGSVSTLTIQRTQQEDSAVYLCASSPRDGQGETQYFGPGTRLLVL.

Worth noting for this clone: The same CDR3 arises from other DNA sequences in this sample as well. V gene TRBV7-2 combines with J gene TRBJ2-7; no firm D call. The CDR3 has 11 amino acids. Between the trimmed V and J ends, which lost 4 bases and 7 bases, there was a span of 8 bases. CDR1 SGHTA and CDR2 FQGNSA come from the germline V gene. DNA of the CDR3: TGTGCCAGCAGCTCCGGGTCAGAGCAGTACTTC. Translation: CASSSGSEQYF.

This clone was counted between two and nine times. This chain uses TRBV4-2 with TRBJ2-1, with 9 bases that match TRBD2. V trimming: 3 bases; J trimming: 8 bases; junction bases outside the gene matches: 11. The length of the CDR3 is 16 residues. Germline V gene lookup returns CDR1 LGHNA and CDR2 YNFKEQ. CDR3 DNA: TGTGCCAGCAGCCAGGCTGGGGGGCGGGAGGGCGATGAGCAGTTCTTC. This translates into CASSQAGGREGDEQFF.

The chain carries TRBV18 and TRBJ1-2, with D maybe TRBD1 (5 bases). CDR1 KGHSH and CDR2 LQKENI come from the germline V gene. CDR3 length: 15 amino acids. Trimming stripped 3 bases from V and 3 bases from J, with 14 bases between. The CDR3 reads CASSPTSGNYYGYTF. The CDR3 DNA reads TGTGCCAGCTCACCGACCTCAGGGAACTACTATGGCTACACCTTC.

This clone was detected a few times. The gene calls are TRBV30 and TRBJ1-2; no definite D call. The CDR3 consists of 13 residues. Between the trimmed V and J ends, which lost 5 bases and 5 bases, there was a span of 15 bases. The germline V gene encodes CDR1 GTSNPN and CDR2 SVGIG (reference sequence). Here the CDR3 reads CAWFRGRGYGYTF. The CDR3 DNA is TGTGCCTGGTTTAGAGGCCGCGGGTATGGCTACACCTTC.

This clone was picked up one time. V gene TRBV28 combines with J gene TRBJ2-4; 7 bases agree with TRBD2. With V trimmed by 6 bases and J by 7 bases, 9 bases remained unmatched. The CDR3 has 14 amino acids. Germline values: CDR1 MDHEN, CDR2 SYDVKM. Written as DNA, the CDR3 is TGTGCCAGCAGCCCCCGACTAGCAGGGAACATTCAGTACTTC. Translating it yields CASSPRLAGNIQYF.

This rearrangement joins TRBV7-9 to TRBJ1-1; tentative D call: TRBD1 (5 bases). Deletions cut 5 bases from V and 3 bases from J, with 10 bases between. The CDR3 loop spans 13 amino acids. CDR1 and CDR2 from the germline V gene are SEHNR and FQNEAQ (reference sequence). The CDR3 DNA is TGTGCCAGCAGCCGAGTGACAGACACTGAAGCTTTCTTT. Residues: CASSRVTDTEAFF.

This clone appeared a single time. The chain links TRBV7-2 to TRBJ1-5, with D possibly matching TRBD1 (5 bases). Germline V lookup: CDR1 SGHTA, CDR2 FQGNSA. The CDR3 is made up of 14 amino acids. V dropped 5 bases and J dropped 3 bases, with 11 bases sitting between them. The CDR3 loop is CASSLTDHNQPQHF. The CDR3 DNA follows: TGTGCCAGCAGCCTGACAGACCACAATCAGCCCCAGCATTTT.

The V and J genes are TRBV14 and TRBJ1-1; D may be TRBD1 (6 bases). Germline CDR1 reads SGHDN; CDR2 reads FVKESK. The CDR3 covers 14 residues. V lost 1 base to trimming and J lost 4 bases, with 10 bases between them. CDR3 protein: CASSQGGPITEAFF. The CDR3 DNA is TGTGCCAGCAGCCAAGGGGGGCCTATCACTGAAGCTTTCTTT.

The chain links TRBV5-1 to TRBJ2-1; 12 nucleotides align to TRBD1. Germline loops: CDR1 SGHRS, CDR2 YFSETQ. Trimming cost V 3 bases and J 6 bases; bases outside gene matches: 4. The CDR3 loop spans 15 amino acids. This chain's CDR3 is CASSWGQGARNEQFF. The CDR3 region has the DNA TGCGCCAGCAGCTGGGGACAGGGGGCGCGCAATGAGCAGTTCTTC.

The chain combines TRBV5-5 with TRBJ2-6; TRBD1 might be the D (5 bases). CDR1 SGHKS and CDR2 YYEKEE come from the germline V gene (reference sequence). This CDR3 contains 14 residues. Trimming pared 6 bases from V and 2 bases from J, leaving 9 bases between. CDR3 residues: CASNTGTGANVLTF. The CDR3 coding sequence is TGTGCCAGCAACACAGGAACTGGGGCCAACGTCCTGACTTTC.

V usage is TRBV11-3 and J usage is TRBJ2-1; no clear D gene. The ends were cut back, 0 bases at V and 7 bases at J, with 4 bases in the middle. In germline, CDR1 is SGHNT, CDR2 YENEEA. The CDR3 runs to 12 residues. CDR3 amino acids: CASSLDRNEQFF. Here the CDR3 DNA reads TGTGCCAGCAGCTTAGACAGAAATGAGCAGTTCTTC.

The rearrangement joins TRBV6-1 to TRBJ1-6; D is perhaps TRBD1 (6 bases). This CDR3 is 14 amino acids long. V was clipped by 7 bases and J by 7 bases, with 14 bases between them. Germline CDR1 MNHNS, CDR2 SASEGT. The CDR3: CASNPGEGNSPLHF. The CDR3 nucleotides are TGTGCCAGCAATCCAGGGGAAGGAAATTCACCCCTCCACTTT.

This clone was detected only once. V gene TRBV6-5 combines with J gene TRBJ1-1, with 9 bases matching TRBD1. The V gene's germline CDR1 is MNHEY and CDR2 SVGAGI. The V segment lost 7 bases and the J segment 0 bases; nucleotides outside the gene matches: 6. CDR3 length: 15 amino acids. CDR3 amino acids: CASTYGQGLNTEAFF. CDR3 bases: TGTGCCAGCACGTACGGACAGGGGCTGAACACTGAAGCTTTCTTT.